This TCR beta chain was sequenced during a study of long-term antiretroviral therapy in people with HIV. About the study: Some samples came about a decade before the 2015 immediate-ART recommendation, and these were the earliest.

Regarding the study as a whole: HIV repertoires showed narrower CDR3 length ranges than controls.

A note on this clone: Antigen unknown.

The V gene lost 2 bases and the J gene lost 1 base, with 8 bases spanning the gap. The CDR3 consists of 14 residues. Germline assignment: CDR1 SGHRS and CDR2 YFSETQ. Among participants with HIV, every one received treatment in the United States. Each sample contained 1-10 million cryopreserved PBMC, thawed before DNA extraction. Survey-level immunoSEQ v3.0 assays were run. Method: immunoSEQ multiplex PCR; TCRdb's copy keeps in-frame clones and lacks some. The sample records 25,000 to 35,000 clones, 94% being singletons. This TCR came from a man in his forties or fifties with HIV. Material: unsorted PBMCs, obtained just over 7.3 years after starting antiretroviral therapy. This rearrangement joins TRBV5-1 to TRBJ2-3; D is perhaps TRBD2 (7 bases). The CDR3 nucleotides read TGCGCCAGCAGCTTAGGGGGGGGCACAGATACGCAGTATTTT. The encoded protein is CASSLGGGTDTQYF.